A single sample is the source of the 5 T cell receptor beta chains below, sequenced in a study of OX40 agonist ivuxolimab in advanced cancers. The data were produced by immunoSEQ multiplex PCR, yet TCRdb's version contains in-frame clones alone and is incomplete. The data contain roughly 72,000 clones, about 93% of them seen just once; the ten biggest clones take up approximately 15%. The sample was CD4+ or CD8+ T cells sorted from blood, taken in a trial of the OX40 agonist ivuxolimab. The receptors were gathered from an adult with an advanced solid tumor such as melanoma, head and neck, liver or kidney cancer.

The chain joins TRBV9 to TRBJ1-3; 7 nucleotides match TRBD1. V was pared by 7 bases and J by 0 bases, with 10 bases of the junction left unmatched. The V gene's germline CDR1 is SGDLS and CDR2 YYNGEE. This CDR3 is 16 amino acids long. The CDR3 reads CASQTGPPVSGNTIYF. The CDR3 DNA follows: TGTGCCAGCCAGACAGGGCCCCCTGTCTCTGGAAACACCATATATTTT.

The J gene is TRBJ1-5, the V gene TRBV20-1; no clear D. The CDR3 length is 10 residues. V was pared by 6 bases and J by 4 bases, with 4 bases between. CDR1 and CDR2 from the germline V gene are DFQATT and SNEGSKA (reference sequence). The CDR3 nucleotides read TGCAGTGCCGGTAATCAGCCCCAGCATTTT. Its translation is CSAGNQPQHF.

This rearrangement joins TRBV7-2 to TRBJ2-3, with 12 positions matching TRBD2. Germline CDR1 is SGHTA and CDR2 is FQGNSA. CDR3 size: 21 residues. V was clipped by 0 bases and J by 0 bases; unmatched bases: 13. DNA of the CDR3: TGTGCCAGCAGCTTAGCCGGACCCTCTAGCGGGGGGGGTTCTAGCACAGATACGCAGTATTTT. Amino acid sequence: CASSLAGPSSGGGSSTDTQYF. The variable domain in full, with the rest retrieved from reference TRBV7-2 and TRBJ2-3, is GAGVSQSPSNKVTEKGKDVELRCDPISGHTALYWYRQSLGQGLEFLIYFQGNSAPDKSGLPSDRFSAERTGGSVSTLTIQRTQQEDSAVYLCASSLAGPSSGGGSSTDTQYFGPGTRLTVL.

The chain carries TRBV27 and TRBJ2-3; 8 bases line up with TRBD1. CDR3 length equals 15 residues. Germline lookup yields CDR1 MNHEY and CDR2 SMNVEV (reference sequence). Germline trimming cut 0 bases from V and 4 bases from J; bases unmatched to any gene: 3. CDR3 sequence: CASSLSVQGADTQYF. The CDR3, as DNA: TGTGCCAGCAGTTTATCGGTACAGGGGGCAGATACGCAGTATTTT.

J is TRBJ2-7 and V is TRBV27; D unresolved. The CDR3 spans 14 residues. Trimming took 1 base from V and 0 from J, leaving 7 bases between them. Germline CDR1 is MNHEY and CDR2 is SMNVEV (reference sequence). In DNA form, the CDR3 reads TGTGCCAGCAGTTTATACCCGAGCTCCTACGAGCAGTACTTC. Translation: CASSLYPSSYEQYF.